This T cell receptor beta chain was identified in a study of T cell responses to AZD1222 COVID-19 vaccine. TCRdb keeps only in-frame clones here, not all; method: immunoSEQ multiplex PCR. This repertoire shows roughly 140,000 clones, around 93% found once; its top ten account for less than 2%. This clone was recorded once. Its cognate antigen is unknown. Findings and caveats of the study: Unmutated regions of variants are reportedly targeted by nearly half of spike-specific TCRs.

The sample consisted of peripheral blood, taken on day 0 of AZD1222 vaccination. The origin of this receptor is an adult in good health.

The CDR3, as DNA: TGTGCCAGCAGCACCGACAGGGGGGTAGGCCCTAGCACAGATACGCAGTATTTT. Its protein product is CASSTDRGVGPSTDTQYF. This chain uses TRBV5-4 with TRBJ2-3, with 9 bases aligning to TRBD1. V shed 4 bases and J 0 bases; nucleotides not matched to a gene: 12. The germline gives CDR1 SGHNT, CDR2 YYREEE (reference sequence). The CDR3 is 18 residues long. The full variable domain, in which reference TRBV5-4 and TRBJ2-3 provide the parts outside the CDR3, is ETGVTQSPTHLIKTRGQQVTLRCSSQSGHNTVSWYQQALGQGPQFIFQYYREEENGRGNFPPRFSGLQFPNYSSELNVNALELDDSALYLCASSTDRGVGPSTDTQYFGPGTRLTVL.